The T cell receptor beta chain under discussion was sequenced for a study of cytomegalovirus exposure and HLA in healthy donors. Study-wide background: The 90 to 150 validation repertoires, a later analysis reported, used the same platform as the 600 to 850 repertoires from the first cohort.

This clone was seen a few times. Its target is not known. TCRdb keeps only in-frame clones here, not all; method: immunoSEQ multiplex PCR. The repertoire holds roughly 240,000 clones, 80% to 90% seen once, with 2.6% in the top ten. Regarding the study as a whole: The authors confirmed in vitro that three CMV-associated chains were specific for CMV antigens. Rare sequences made up most TCRs, while some public TCRs were found in many donors.

V gave up 8 bases and J gave up 2 bases; unmatched junction bases: 4. This CDR3 is built from 14 residues. Germline CDR1 and CDR2: SNHLY and FYNNEI. What was sequenced was PBMCs. The TCR sequence derives from a man aged 18 to 30 in good health and CMV-seronegative. J is TRBJ2-3 and V is TRBV2, with TRBD2 matching 10 bases. CDR3 protein: CASALAGITDTQYF. For the CDR3, the DNA is TGTGCCAGCGCACTAGCGGGAATCACAGATACGCAGTATTTT.